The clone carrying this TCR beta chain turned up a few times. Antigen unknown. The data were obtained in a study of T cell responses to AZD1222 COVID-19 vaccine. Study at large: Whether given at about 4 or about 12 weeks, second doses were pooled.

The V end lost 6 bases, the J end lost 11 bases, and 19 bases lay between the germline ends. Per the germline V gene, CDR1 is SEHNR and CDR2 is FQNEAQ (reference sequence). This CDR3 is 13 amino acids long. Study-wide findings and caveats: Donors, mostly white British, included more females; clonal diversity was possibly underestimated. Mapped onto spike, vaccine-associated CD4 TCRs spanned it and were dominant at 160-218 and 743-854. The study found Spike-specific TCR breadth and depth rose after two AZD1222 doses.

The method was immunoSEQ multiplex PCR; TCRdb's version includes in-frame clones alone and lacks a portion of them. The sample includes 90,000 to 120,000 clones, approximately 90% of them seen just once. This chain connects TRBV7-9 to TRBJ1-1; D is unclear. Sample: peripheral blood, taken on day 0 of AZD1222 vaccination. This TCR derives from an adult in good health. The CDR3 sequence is CASRTEGTPGAFF. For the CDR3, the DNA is TGTGCCAGCAGGACCGAGGGAACTCCGGGGGCTTTCTTT.